This TCR beta chain emerged from a study of identical twins listed by TCRdb under 2016. At the level of the whole study: The study deep-sequenced TCR alpha and beta repertoires from monozygotic twins, unrelated adults of various ages and cord blood to test whether fetal clonotypes persist. Replicate twin experiments were performed at different times using different library preparation protocols to rule out contamination. Overall study outcomes, separate from this receptor: Invariant T cells such as MAIT and iNKT could partly confound zero-insertion analyses, although diverse VJ usage argued against such confounding for most clonotypes. Out-of-frame TCR alpha sharing in monozygotic twins was systematically underestimated by recombination models, whereas sharing between unrelated individuals was in agreement with the recombination models. Compared with coincidental sharing between unrelated individuals, out-of-frame TCR alpha sequences shared between twins had an excess of sequences with low generation probability. A weaker excess of twin sharing was found in beta out-of-frame sequences because the signal-to-noise ratio was lowered by fewer shared sequences. Abundant cord blood beta clonotypes carried fewer insertions; young adult naive repertoires showed a weaker similar trend, while memory repertoires showed none. Because the same donors could not be followed over many years, the conclusions depended on cross-sectional statistical analysis.

Only a few counts were recorded for this clonotype. Its antigen specificity is not known. Per-base qualities were not stored, and no clone one base away is much larger. All donors were healthy Caucasians. Three pairs of female monozygotic twins, all aged about 18 to 30 years, made up the twin cohort. Positive isolation kits from Invitrogen were used to isolate CD4+ and CD8+ T cell populations. Preparation of the library involved 5' RACE. These reads were obtained on an Illumina HiSeq 2000. A universal primer binding site was added through template switching, and the final cDNA carried a unique molecular identifier so that TCR cDNA molecules could be counted accurately. First-strand cDNA for TCR alpha and beta chains was synthesized from specific primers in the conserved constant-segment region. To control for contamination, every cDNA library was double barcoded, receiving both a SMART-Mk sample barcode and Illumina barcodes. Two successive PCR steps introduced TruSeq adapter sequences along with Illumina sample barcodes. TCR alpha and beta cDNA libraries were sequenced on the Illumina HiSeq platform with custom primers. On the authors' methods: Raw reads were processed with MiGEC to extract unique molecular identifiers, and MiXCR was used to determine CDR3 positions. For each individual, recombination models were inferred using an EM algorithm with the repgenHMM and IGoR tools. Shared clonotype analysis was performed with the tcR package in R, normalizing sharing by the product of cloneset sizes. Out-of-frame nonproductive sequences were analyzed to study raw recombination free of thymic and clonal selection effects. The raw public data were reprocessed by TCRdb itself: fastp quality trimming at Q25, MiXCR clonotype calling, in-frame beta chains only. Rows matching on CDR3 protein sequence are summarized as one entry with the most common DNA and genes. In this record, the V and J calls reflect TCRdb's handling and not the investigators' own analysis. Recorded for this sample are 450,000 to 650,000 distinct CDR3 sequences; 15% of them occurred a single time. 0.35% to 0.45% of the sample belongs to the ten largest clones.

The cysteine opens and the phenylalanine closes a CDR3 of 17 amino acids. Only the CDR3 portion is preserved as DNA: 51 bases, with reading frame beginning at the first base. Sequences SGHRS (CDR1) and YFSETQ (CDR2) are obtained from the germline V gene. V ends up 3 bases short and J 0 bases short, with an unmatched junction base count of 2. This sample also appeared in a second study, on yellow fever vaccine responses in identical twins. Drawing on the second study: According to the authors, the vaccine-induced T cell response in identical twins seemed to be partly convergent and partly specific to each individual. The study precisely tracked vaccine-responding T cell clones in identical twins.

The clonotype originates from a woman aged 18-29 years in good health. The specimen was CD4+ T cells sorted from blood. The chain is assembled from TRBV5-1 and TRBJ2-2, and 13 junctional nucleotides match TRBD2. The DNA is as follows: TGCGCCAGCAGCTGGGGACTAGCGGGAACGAACACCGGGGAGCTGTTTTTT. It codes for CASSWGLAGTNTGELFF.